The 15 T cell receptor beta chains listed next were all sequenced from one sample in a study of blood T cell repertoires in COVID-19. Sequenced by immunoSEQ multiplex PCR; TCRdb stores in-frame clones only, minus some. The sample has around 250,000 clones, around 90% seen once. Sequenced input: peripheral blood. The source is a woman aged 35 to 49 who had recovered from COVID-19.

This clone was counted a single time. The V gene is TRBV5-1, the J gene TRBJ2-3, with TRBD2 identical over 7 bases. The CDR3 runs to 14 residues. Losses at the gene ends were 7 bases for V and 4 bases for J; bases not matched to a gene: 9. CDR1 SGHRS and CDR2 YFSETQ come from the germline V gene. CDR3 amino acids: CASAGTAGADTQYF. As DNA, the CDR3 is TGCGCCAGCGCGGGGACGGCGGGAGCAGATACGCAGTATTTT. Combining the CDR3 with reference TRBV5-1 and TRBJ2-3 gives the whole variable domain KAGVTQTPRYLIKTRGQQVTLSCSPISGHRSVSWYQQTPGQGLQFLFEYFSETQRNKGNFPGRFSGRQFSNSRSEMNVSTLELGDSALYLCASAGTAGADTQYFGPGTRLTVL.

V is TRBV2 and J is TRBJ2-1, with a weak D call TRBD1 (6 bases). The CDR3 consists of 13 residues. The V end was cut by 2 bases, the J end by 5 bases, with 7 bases between. The V gene's germline CDR1 is SNHLY and CDR2 FYNNEI. The CDR3 loop is CASSEPGDNEQFF. The CDR3 DNA sequence: TGTGCCAGCAGTGAACCAGGGGACAATGAGCAGTTCTTC.

V is TRBV25-1 and J is TRBJ2-2, with TRBD2 identical over 14 bases. This CDR3 has 18 amino acids. With 4 bases clipped from V and 2 bases from J, the junction kept 6 bases outside the gene matches. Germline V gene lookup returns CDR1 MGHDK and CDR2 SYGVNS. The CDR3 DNA follows: TGTGCCAGCAGTGCCCCCGGGACTAGCGGGAGAAACACCGGGGAGCTGTTTTTT. This sequence encodes CASSAPGTSGRNTGELFF.

The chain recombines TRBV11-3 with TRBJ2-1; D call uncertain. V was clipped by 1 base and J by 0 bases, with 13 bases between them. The CDR3 covers 17 residues. Germline lookup yields CDR1 SGHNT and CDR2 YENEEA. CDR3 in amino acids: CASSLGIDSDSYNEQFF. In DNA, the CDR3 is TGTGCCAGCAGCTTAGGGATAGACTCTGACTCCTACAATGAGCAGTTCTTC.

In DNA, the CDR3 is TGTGCCAGCAGCTTAGCCACTAGCGGGAGGACTCACGAGCAGTACTTC. Encoded protein: CASSLATSGRTHEQYF. The chain joins TRBV7-9 to TRBJ2-7; 12 bases line up with TRBD2. J gave up 5 bases and V 0 bases, and 5 bases lay outside the gene matches. Germline V gene sequence: CDR1 SEHNR, CDR2 FQNEAQ (reference sequence). CDR3 length: 16 residues.

This chain links TRBV6-5 with TRBJ2-7, with a weak D call TRBD1 (6 bases). The ends were cut back, 0 bases at V and 5 bases at J, with 17 bases in the middle. The germline V gene encodes CDR1 MNHEY and CDR2 SVGAGI. The CDR3 covers 16 residues. The CDR3 loop reads CASSYSYSTGPHEQYF. The DNA for the CDR3 is TGTGCCAGCAGTTACTCTTATTCCACAGGGCCCCACGAGCAGTACTTC.

The chain uses TRBV6-5 and TRBJ2-7; 9 positions agree with TRBD2. The CDR3 sequence is 14 residues long. Trimming at V came to 6 bases and at J to 7 bases, leaving 10 bases not matched to a gene. Germline CDR1 reads MNHEY; CDR2 reads SVGAGI. CDR3 sequence: CASRTLAGMAEQYF. CDR3 nucleotides: TGTGCCAGCAGAACCCTAGCGGGAATGGCAGAGCAGTACTTC.

The V gene is TRBV7-9, the J gene TRBJ2-7; D possibly corresponds to TRBD1 (5 bases). In germline, CDR1 is SEHNR, CDR2 FQNEAQ (reference sequence). Trimming cost V 5 bases and J 3 bases, with 17 bases left between them. This CDR3 has 15 amino acids. The CDR3 protein is CASSTDTTSGYEQYF. In nucleotides, the CDR3 is TGTGCCAGCAGCACGGACACGACTTCTGGCTACGAGCAGTACTTC.

This chain uses TRBV27 with TRBJ2-2; D may be TRBD1 (6 bases). The CDR3 loop spans 17 amino acids. Deletions cut 1 base from V and 0 bases from J, with 12 bases between. The V gene's germline CDR1 is MNHEY and CDR2 SMNVEV (reference sequence). The CDR3 DNA sequence: TGTGCCAGCAGTTTATGGACAGCCAAAACGAACACCGGGGAGCTGTTTTTT. It is translated as CASSLWTAKTNTGELFF.

The genes are TRBV18 and TRBJ1-1; the D is unclear. Trimming stripped 2 bases from V and 0 bases from J, with 7 bases between. Germline assignment: CDR1 KGHSH and CDR2 LQKENI. CDR3 length: 14 amino acids. This CDR3 reads CASSPREMNTEAFF. CDR3 sequence (DNA): TGTGCCAGCTCACCAAGAGAAATGAACACTGAAGCTTTCTTT.

This clone turned up a few times. V and J are TRBV27 and TRBJ1-1, with D maybe TRBD1 (5 bases). CDR3 size: 16 residues. The germline V gene has CDR1 MNHEY and CDR2 SMNVEV (reference sequence). Trimming removed 0 bases at V and 0 bases at J, with 11 bases between. CDR3 residues: CASSLSMSGLNTEAFF. Written as DNA, the CDR3 is TGTGCCAGCAGTTTATCCATGTCAGGGTTGAACACTGAAGCTTTCTTT.

Written as DNA, the CDR3 is TGTGCCTGGGAACGGACTAGCATTAATGAGCAGTTCTTC. Amino acids: CAWERTSINEQFF. V and J are TRBV30 and TRBJ2-1, with 8 nucleotides matching TRBD2. Germline V gives CDR1 GTSNPN, CDR2 SVGIG (reference sequence). Germline trimming cut 5 bases from V and 7 bases from J; bases unmatched to any gene: 7. This CDR3 region has 13 residues.

In DNA form, the CDR3 reads TGTGCCAGCAGCCCCGGGTTTGAGGGCAATGAGCAGTTCTTC. This codes for CASSPGFEGNEQFF. The chain combines TRBV7-2 with TRBJ2-1; D might be TRBD2 (5 bases). The CDR3 covers 14 residues. Germline values: CDR1 SGHTA, CDR2 FQGNSA. Trimming pared 5 bases from V and 6 bases from J, leaving 14 bases between.

The chain links TRBV27 to TRBJ2-7, with D possibly matching TRBD2 (6 bases). CDR3 length: 16 residues. V lost 2 bases and J 2 bases, leaving 16 bases between the germline ends. Germline values: CDR1 MNHEY, CDR2 SMNVEV (reference sequence). For the CDR3, the DNA is TGTGCCAGCAGTTTAGCTACCGGGACTGCTACCTACGAGCAGTACTTC. This translates into CASSLATGTATYEQYF.

This clone came up a few times. The chain has TRBV28 and TRBJ1-6; no clear D. The CDR3 spans 14 residues. CDR1 and CDR2 from the germline V gene are MDHEN and SYDVKM. Trimming took off 6 bases at V and 0 bases at J, with 6 bases between the two ends. Here the CDR3 reads CASRGSSYNSPLHF. DNA for the CDR3: TGTGCCAGCAGGGGGAGCTCCTATAATTCACCCCTCCACTTT.